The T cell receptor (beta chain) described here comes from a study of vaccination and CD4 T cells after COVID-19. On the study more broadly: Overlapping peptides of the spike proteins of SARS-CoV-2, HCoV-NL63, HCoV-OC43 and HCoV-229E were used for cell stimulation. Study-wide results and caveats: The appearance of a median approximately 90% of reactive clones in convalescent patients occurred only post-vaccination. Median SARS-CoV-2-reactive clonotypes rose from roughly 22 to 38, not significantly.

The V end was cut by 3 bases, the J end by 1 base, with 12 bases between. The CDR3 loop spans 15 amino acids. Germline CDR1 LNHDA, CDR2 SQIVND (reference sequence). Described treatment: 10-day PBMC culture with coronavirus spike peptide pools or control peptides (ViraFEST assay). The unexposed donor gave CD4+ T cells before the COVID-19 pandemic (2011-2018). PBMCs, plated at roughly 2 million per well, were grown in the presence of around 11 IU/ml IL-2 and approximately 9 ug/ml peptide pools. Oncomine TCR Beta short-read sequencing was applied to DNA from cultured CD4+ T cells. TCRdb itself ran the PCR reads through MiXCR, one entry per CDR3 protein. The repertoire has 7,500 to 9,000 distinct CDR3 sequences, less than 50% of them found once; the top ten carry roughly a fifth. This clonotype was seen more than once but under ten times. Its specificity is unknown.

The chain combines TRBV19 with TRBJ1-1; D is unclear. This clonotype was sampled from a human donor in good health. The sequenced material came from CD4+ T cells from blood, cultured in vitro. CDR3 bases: TGTGCCAGTAGTATGAACACAGAACCGAACACTGAAGCTTTCTTT. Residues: CASSMNTEPNTEAFF.